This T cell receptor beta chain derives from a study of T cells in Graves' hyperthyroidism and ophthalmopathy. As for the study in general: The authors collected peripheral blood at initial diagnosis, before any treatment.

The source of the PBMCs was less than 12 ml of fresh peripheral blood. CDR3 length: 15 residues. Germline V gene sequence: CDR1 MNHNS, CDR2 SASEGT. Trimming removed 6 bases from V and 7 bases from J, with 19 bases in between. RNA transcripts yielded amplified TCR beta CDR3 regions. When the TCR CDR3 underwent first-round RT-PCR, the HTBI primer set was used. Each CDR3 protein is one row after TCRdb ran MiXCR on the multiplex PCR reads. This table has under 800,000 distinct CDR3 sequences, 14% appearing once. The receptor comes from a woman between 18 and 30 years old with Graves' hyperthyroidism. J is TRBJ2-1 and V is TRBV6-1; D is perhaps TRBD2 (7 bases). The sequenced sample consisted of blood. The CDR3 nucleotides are TGTGCCAGCAGGGATACAGCGGGACATTGGAATGAGCAGTTCTTC. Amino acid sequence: CASRDTAGHWNEQFF.